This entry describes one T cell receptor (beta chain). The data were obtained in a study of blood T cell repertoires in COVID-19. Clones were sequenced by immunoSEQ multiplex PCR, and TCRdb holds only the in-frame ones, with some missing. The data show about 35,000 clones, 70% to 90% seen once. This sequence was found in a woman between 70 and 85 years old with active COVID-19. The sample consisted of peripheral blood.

The CDR3 nucleotides are TGTGCCAGCAAAAAGGACAGGGCAAAGAACTACGAGCAGTACTTC. It specifies CASKKDRAKNYEQYF. The chain has TRBV7-2 and TRBJ2-7; TRBD1 matches 8 bases. J gave up 3 bases and V 7 bases, and 11 bases lay outside the gene matches. Per germline, CDR1 SGHTA and CDR2 FQGNSA. The CDR3 contains 15 residues.